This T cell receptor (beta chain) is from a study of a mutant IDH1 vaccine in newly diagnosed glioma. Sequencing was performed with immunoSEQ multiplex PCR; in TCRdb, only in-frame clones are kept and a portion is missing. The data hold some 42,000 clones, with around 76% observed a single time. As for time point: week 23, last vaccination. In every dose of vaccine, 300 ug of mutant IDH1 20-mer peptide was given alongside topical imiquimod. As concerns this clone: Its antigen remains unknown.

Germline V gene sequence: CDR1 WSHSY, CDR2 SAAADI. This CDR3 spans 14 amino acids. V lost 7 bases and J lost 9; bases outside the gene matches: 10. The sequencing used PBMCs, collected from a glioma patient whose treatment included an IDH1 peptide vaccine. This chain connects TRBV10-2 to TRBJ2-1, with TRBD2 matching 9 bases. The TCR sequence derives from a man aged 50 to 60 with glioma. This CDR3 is CASNSAGGPGEQFF. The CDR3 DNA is TGCGCCAGCAATTCCGCGGGGGGGCCGGGTGAGCAGTTCTTC.